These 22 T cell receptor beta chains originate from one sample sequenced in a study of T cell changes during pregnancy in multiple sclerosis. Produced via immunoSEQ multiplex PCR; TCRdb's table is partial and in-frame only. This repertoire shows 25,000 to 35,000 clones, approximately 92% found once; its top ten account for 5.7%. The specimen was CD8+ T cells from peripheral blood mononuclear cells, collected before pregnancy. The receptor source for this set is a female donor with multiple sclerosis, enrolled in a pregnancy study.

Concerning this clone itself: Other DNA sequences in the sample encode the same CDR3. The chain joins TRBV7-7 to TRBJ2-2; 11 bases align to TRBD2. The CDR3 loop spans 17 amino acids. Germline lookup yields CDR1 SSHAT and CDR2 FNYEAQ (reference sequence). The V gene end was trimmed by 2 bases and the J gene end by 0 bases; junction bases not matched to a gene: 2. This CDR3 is CASSLRTSGPNTGELFF. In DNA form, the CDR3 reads TGTGCCAGCAGCTTACGGACTAGCGGGCCGAACACCGGGGAGCTGTTTTTT.

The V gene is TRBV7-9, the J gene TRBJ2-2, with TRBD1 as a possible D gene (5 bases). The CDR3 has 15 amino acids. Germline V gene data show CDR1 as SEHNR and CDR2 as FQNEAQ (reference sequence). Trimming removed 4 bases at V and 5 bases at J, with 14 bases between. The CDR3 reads CASSSFRENTGELFF. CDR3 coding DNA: TGTGCCAGCAGCTCGTTCAGGGAAAATACCGGGGAGCTGTTTTTT. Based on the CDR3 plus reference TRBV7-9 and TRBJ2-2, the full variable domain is DTGVSQNPRHKITKRGQNVTFRCDPISEHNRLYWYRQTLGQGPEFLTYFQNEAQLEKSRLLSDRFSAERPKGSFSTLEIQRTEQGDSAMYLCASSSFRENTGELFFGEGSRLTVL.

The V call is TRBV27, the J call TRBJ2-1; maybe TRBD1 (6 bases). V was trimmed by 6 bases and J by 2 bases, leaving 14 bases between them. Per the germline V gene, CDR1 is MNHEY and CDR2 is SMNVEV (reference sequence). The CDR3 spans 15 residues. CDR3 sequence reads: CASRRQEAPYNEQFF. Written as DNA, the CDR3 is TGTGCCAGCAGGCGACAGGAGGCTCCCTACAATGAGCAGTTCTTC.

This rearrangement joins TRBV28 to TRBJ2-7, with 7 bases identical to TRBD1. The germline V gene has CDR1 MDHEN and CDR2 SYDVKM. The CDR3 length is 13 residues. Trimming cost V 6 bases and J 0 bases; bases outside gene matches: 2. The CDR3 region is CASRGTDSYEQYF. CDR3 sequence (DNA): TGTGCCAGCAGAGGGACAGACTCCTACGAGCAGTACTTC.

CDR3 amino acids: CASSQDVRNTEAFF. CDR3 DNA: TGCGCCAGCAGCCAAGACGTCAGGAACACTGAAGCTTTCTTT. The chain links TRBV4-1 to TRBJ1-1; D is unresolved. CDR1 is MGHRA and CDR2 is YSYEKL in the germline V gene. The CDR3 is 14 amino acids. The germline V and J ends were trimmed by 0 bases and 1 base, with 6 bases remaining between them.

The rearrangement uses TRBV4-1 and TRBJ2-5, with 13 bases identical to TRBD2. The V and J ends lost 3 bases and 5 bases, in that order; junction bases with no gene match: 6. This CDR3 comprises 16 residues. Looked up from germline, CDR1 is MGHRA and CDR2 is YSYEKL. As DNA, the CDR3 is TGCGCCAGCAGCCACTCACTAGCGGGGGGGGAGGAGACCCAGTACTTC. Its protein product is CASSHSLAGGEETQYF.

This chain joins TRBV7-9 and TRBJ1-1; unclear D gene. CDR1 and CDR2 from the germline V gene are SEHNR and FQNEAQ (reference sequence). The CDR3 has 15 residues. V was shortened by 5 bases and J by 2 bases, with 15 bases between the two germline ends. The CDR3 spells CASSIHRNSNTEAFF. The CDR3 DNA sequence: TGTGCCAGCAGCATACACCGGAACAGCAACACTGAAGCTTTCTTT. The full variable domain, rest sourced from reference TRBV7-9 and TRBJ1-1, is DTGVSQNPRHKITKRGQNVTFRCDPISEHNRLYWYRQTLGQGPEFLTYFQNEAQLEKSRLLSDRFSAERPKGSFSTLEIQRTEQGDSAMYLCASSIHRNSNTEAFFGQGTRLTVV.

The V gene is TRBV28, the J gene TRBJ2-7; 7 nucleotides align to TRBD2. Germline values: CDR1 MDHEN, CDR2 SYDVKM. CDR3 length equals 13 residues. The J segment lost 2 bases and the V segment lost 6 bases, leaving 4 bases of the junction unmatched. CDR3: CASRSGAAYEQYF. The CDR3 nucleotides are TGTGCCAGCAGAAGCGGGGCTGCCTACGAGCAGTACTTC.

The CDR3 DNA follows: TGTGCCAGCAGCTCGGGACAGACTAACTATGGCTACACCTTC. Its translation: CASSSGQTNYGYTF. J is TRBJ1-2 and V is TRBV5-5; 7 positions match TRBD1. V was clipped by 3 bases and J by 0 bases; unmatched bases: 2. Germline V gene data show CDR1 as SGHKS and CDR2 as YYEKEE (reference sequence). This CDR3 spans 14 amino acids. Full variable domain (missing parts from reference TRBV5-5 and TRBJ1-2): DAGVTQSPTHLIKTRGQQVTLRCSPISGHKSVSWYQQVLGQGPQFIFQYYEKEERGRGNFPDRFSARQFPNYSSELNVNALLLGDSALYLCASSSGQTNYGYTFGSGTRLTVV.

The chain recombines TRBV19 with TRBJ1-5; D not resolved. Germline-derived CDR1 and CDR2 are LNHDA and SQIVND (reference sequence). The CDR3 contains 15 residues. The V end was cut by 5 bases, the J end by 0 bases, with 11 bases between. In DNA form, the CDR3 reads TGTGCCAGTAGTGATTCGCAGGTTAGCAATCAGCCCCAGCATTTT. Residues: CASSDSQVSNQPQHF.

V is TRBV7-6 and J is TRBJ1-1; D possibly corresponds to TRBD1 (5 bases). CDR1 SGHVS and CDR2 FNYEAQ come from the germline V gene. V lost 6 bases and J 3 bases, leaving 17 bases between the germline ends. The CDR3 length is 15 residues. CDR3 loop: CASSPGRGWDTEAFF. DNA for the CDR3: TGTGCCAGCAGTCCCGGGCGGGGGTGGGACACTGAAGCTTTCTTT.

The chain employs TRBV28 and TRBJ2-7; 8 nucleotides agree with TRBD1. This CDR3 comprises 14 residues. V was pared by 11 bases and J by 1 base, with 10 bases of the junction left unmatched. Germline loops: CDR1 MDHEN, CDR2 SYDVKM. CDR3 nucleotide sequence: TGTGCCGCATCTAACCGGGACAGGTCCTACGAGCAGTACTTC. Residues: CAASNRDRSYEQYF.

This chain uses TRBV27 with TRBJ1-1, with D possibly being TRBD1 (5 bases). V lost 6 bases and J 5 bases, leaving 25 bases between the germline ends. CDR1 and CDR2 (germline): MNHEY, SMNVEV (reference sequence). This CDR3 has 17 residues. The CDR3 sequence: CASRLRQGKHLGTEAFF. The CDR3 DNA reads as TGTGCCAGCAGACTCCGCCAGGGAAAGCACCTTGGTACTGAAGCTTTCTTT.

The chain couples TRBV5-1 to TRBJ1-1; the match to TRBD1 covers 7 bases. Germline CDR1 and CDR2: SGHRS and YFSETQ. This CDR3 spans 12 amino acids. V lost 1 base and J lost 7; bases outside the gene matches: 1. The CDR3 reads CASSLRDSEAFF. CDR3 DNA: TGCGCCAGCAGCTTGAGGGACAGTGAAGCTTTCTTT.

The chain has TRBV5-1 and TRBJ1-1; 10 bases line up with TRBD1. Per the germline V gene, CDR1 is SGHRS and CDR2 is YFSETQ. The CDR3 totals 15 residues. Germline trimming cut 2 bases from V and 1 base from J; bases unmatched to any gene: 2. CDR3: CASSFGTGANTEAFF. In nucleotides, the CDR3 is TGCGCCAGCAGCTTTGGGACAGGGGCGAACACTGAAGCTTTCTTT.

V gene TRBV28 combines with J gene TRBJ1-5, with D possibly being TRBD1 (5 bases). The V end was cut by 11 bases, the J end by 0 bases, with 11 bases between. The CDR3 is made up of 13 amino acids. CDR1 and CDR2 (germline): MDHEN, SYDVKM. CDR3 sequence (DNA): TGTGCCTCAAGGGGCTTTAGCAATCAGCCCCAGCATTTT. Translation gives CASRGFSNQPQHF.

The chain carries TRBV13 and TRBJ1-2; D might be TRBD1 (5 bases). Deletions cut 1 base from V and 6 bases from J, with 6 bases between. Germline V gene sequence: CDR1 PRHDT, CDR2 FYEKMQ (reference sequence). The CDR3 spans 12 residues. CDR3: CASSLEGDGYTF. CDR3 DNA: TGTGCCAGCAGCTTAGAAGGGGATGGCTACACCTTC.

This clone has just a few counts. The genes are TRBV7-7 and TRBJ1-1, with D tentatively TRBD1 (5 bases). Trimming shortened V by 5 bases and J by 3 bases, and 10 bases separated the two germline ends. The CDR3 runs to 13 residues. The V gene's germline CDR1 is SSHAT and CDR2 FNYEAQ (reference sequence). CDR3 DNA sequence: TGTGCCAGCAGCCCCGCGGGGGACACTGAAGCTTTCTTT. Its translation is CASSPAGDTEAFF.

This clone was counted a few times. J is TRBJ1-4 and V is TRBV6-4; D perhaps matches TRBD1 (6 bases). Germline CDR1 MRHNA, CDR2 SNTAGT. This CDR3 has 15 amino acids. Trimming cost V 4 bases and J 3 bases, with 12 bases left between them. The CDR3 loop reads CASSATGLPNEKLFF. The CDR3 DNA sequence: TGTGCCAGCAGTGCCACAGGGTTGCCTAATGAAAAACTGTTTTTT.

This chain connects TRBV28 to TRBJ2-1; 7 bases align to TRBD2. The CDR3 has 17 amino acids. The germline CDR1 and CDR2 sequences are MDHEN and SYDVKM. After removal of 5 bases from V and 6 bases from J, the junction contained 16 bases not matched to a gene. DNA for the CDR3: TGTGCCAGCAGTGTAGCAGGGTGGGGGAGGGTCCCCAATGAGCAGTTCTTC. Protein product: CASSVAGWGRVPNEQFF.

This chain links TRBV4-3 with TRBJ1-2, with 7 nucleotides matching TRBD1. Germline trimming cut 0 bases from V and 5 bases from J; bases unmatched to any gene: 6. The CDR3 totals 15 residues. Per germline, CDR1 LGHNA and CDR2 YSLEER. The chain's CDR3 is CASSQDRGTAYGYTF. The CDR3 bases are TGCGCCAGCAGCCAAGATAGGGGGACAGCTTATGGCTACACCTTC.

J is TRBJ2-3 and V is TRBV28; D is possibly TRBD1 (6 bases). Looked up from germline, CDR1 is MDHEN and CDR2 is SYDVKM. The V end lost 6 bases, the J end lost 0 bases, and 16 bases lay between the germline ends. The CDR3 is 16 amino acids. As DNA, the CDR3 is TGTGCCAGCAGCCGAATTACAGGGTCTAGCACAGATACGCAGTATTTT. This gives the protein CASSRITGSSTDTQYF.